The 15 T cell receptor beta chains presented below share a single source sample, sequenced in a study of T cell responses to AZD1222 COVID-19 vaccine. Sequenced by immunoSEQ multiplex PCR; TCRdb stores in-frame clones only, minus some. The data contain about 200,000 clones, around 93% of them singletons. Sequencing was performed on peripheral blood, taken on day 0 of MenACWY control vaccination. The receptors come from an adult in good health.

This sequence joins TRBV19 and TRBJ1-2; 9 bases match TRBD1. The V segment lost 3 bases and the J segment 4 bases; nucleotides outside the gene matches: 0. This CDR3 comprises 13 residues. CDR1 and CDR2 (germline): LNHDA, SQIVND (reference sequence). The CDR3 nucleotides are TGTGCCAGTAGTATGGACAGGGGCTATGGCTACACCTTC. Protein product: CASSMDRGYGYTF.

This chain connects TRBV6-1 to TRBJ2-1, with 8 bases fitting TRBD2. The V gene's germline CDR1 is MNHNS and CDR2 SASEGT. V was clipped by 0 bases and J by 9 bases; unmatched bases: 7. This CDR3 is 15 amino acids long. The CDR3 reads CASSEASAGGSEQFF. The DNA of the CDR3 is TGTGCCAGCAGTGAAGCATCGGCGGGGGGCAGTGAGCAGTTCTTC.

The count of this clone is one. This chain connects TRBV18 to TRBJ1-1; D call uncertain. CDR3 length equals 14 residues. Trimming removed 9 bases at V and 4 bases at J, with 18 bases between. CDR1 and CDR2 (germline): KGHSH, LQKENI. Here the CDR3 DNA reads TGTGCCAGTAGACCTAGACGGGAGGCCACTGAAGCTTTCTTT. Translation: CASRPRREATEAFF.

This chain joins TRBV2 and TRBJ2-5, with D tentatively TRBD1 (6 bases). V shed 3 bases and J shed 4 bases, with 12 bases lying between them. This CDR3 comprises 14 residues. Germline V lookup: CDR1 SNHLY, CDR2 FYNNEI. The CDR3 region has the DNA TGTGCCAGCAGTGAGACAGGACAGTCAGAGACCCAGTACTTC. The encoded protein is CASSETGQSETQYF.

The rearrangement uses TRBV5-6 and TRBJ1-3, with a weak D call TRBD1 (6 bases). Between the trimmed V and J ends, which lost 0 bases and 0 bases, there was a span of 13 bases. CDR1 and CDR2 (germline): SGHDT, YYEEEE. The CDR3 is made up of 17 amino acids. The CDR3 DNA reads as TGTGCCAGCAGCTTGGAGGTGGGGGGCATCTCTGGAAACACCATATATTTT. Its translation: CASSLEVGGISGNTIYF.

V usage is TRBV3-1 (or the pseudogene TRBV3-2) and J usage is TRBJ2-3, with 8 bases that match TRBD1. The CDR3 runs to 17 residues. Germline-derived CDR1 and CDR2 are LGHDT and YNNKEL (reference sequence). V shed 2 bases and J 1 base; nucleotides not matched to a gene: 8. CDR3 in DNA: TGTGCCAGCAGCCAAAACCGAGGACAGGGCCGCACAGATACGCAGTATTTT. Protein product: CASSQNRGQGRTDTQYF.

The rearrangement joins TRBV19 to TRBJ1-6; 7 nucleotides align to TRBD1. Germline lookup yields CDR1 LNHDA and CDR2 SQIVND (reference sequence). This CDR3 spans 16 amino acids. V gave up 6 bases and J gave up 7 bases; unmatched junction bases: 12. CDR3 residues: CASSLYGTVENSPLHF. For the CDR3, the DNA is TGTGCCAGTAGCCTATATGGGACAGTCGAAAATTCACCCCTCCACTTT.

The chain carries TRBV5-1 and TRBJ2-7; tentative D call: TRBD1 (6 bases). The CDR3 length is 16 residues. The V gene lost 0 bases and the J gene lost 0 bases, with 13 bases spanning the gap. From germline, CDR1 is SGHRS and CDR2 YFSETQ. CDR3 bases: TGCGCCAGCAGCTTGGAACCGGCGGACAGCTCCTACGAGCAGTACTTC. Translated, it gives CASSLEPADSSYEQYF.

This chain links TRBV6-5 with TRBJ1-1, with 7 bases aligning to TRBD1. The J segment lost 3 bases and the V segment lost 10 bases, leaving 5 bases of the junction unmatched. CDR1 and CDR2 (germline): MNHEY, SVGAGI. The CDR3 contains 12 residues. CDR3 in amino acids: CATYTGDTEAFF. The DNA for the CDR3 is TGTGCCACCTATACAGGGGACACTGAAGCTTTCTTT.

The V and J genes are TRBV29-1 and TRBJ2-7; 7 bases are a match to TRBD1. This CDR3 is built from 14 residues. Germline trimming cut 5 bases from V and 3 bases from J; bases unmatched to any gene: 10. CDR1 is SQVTM and CDR2 is ANQGSEA in the germline V gene. Here the CDR3 DNA reads TGCAGCGTTCGAGGTCCGACAGGGAACTACGAGCAGTACTTC. This encodes CSVRGPTGNYEQYF.

This clone was observed a single time. V gene TRBV19 combines with J gene TRBJ1-1; D remains ambiguous. There are 13 residues in the CDR3. V was pared by 2 bases and J by 0 bases, with 4 bases between. The germline V gene encodes CDR1 LNHDA and CDR2 SQIVND (reference sequence). In DNA, the CDR3 is TGTGCCAGTAGTATAACCATGAACACTGAAGCTTTCTTT. This sequence encodes CASSITMNTEAFF.

The chain has TRBV21-1 and TRBJ1-1; the D call of TRBD1 is as the table states it, not checked on the DNA. TRBV21-1 represents a pseudogene. The CDR3 is made up of 12 amino acids. CDR3 DNA sequence: TGTGCCAGGTACAGGGGGCACACTGAAGCTTTCTTT. Amino acids: CARYRGHTEAFF.

The rearrangement joins TRBV11-2 to TRBJ1-5; no firm D call. CDR3 size: 15 residues. V lost 0 bases, J lost 2 bases, and 8 bases lay in between. Per the germline V gene, CDR1 is SGHAT and CDR2 is FQNNGV. The CDR3 sequence is CASSLDPTRNQPQHF. CDR3 DNA: TGTGCCAGCAGCTTAGACCCTACTCGCAATCAGCCCCAGCATTTT.

The count of this clone is one. The rearrangement uses TRBV11-3 and TRBJ2-7; D gene ambiguous. Trimming shortened V by 5 bases and J by 7 bases, and 18 bases separated the two germline ends. The CDR3 has 14 residues. The V gene's germline CDR1 is SGHNT and CDR2 YENEEA. The CDR3, as DNA: TGTGCCAGCAGCCCCGACTTTGGAGCAAGGGAGCAGTACTTC. Protein: CASSPDFGAREQYF.

The rearrangement joins TRBV28 to TRBJ1-4; a weak D match, TRBD1 (5 bases). Germline V lookup: CDR1 MDHEN, CDR2 SYDVKM. This CDR3 is 16 amino acids long. Trimming removed 4 bases from V and 7 bases from J, with 19 bases in between. The CDR3 DNA is TGTGCCAGCAGTTCCTTAGGGGCGGGGGGAGGTGAAAAACTGTTTTTT. Translation: CASSSLGAGGGEKLFF.